A single sample is the source of the 19 T cell receptor delta chains below, sequenced in a study of gamma-delta T cells after stem cell transplantation. TCRdb reran clone calling via CATT on the RT-PCR reads. The table lists thousands of delta-chain clones, 3.5% to 4% of them singletons. The sample was gamma-delta T cells. These TCRs come from a human donor. It is not recorded whose cells these are; they may come from a transplant donor.

The rearrangement links TRDV2 to TRDJ1, with 11 positions matching TRDD3. CDR3 length equals 21 residues. Unmatched junction bases numbered 19, after V lost 0 bases and J lost 2 bases. Germline CDR1 reads GEAIGNYY; CDR2 reads EKD. The CDR3 loop reads CACDTARLPTVGDTRTDKLIF. The DNA of the CDR3 is TGTGCCTGTGACACCGCGAGGCTTCCTACGGTGGGGGATACGAGAACCGATAAACTCATCTTT.

Remarks on this clone: A far larger clone is one nucleotide away, so this likely arose from a read error. The sample contains more than one DNA sequence encoding this CDR3. J is TRDJ3 and V is TRDV2; 13 bases agree with TRDD3. V was clipped by 3 bases and J by 0 bases; unmatched bases: 7. The germline CDR1 and CDR2 sequences are GEAIGNYY and EKD. The CDR3 has 20 residues. In DNA, the CDR3 is TGTGCCTGTGACGTAACTGGGGGATACGGAAGCTCCTGGGACACCCGACAGATGTTTTTC. This encodes CACDVTGGYGSSWDTRQMFF.

The table lists this clone with a few counts. A far larger clone is one base from this, pointing to a likely read error. Other DNA sequences in this specimen translate into the identical CDR3. This chain uses TRDV1 with TRDJ1, with D possibly being TRDD2 (5 bases). Trimming cost V 1 base and J 0 bases, with 30 bases left between them. The CDR3 is made up of 22 amino acids. In germline, CDR1 is TSWWSYY, CDR2 QGS. DNA for the CDR3: TGTGCTCTTGGGGAACCTCCTCCACCCCTTCTTCTTTGGCCATCGTACACCGATAAACTCATCTTT. Translated, it gives CALGEPPPPLLLWPSYTDKLIF.

This clone has a handful of counts. The gene calls are TRDV2 and TRDJ1; TRDD3 agrees at 7 bases. With V trimmed by 1 base and J by 0 bases, 13 bases remained unmatched. The CDR3 length is 18 residues. In germline, CDR1 is GEAIGNYY, CDR2 EKD. The CDR3 sequence is CACDTVSNLLGNTDKLIF. The CDR3 DNA reads as TGTGCCTGTGACACAGTTTCCAACCTACTGGGGAACACCGATAAACTCATCTTT.

By proportion, this clone is medium-sized. The CDR3 nucleotides read TGTGCCTGTGACATACTGGGGGCGCTCACCGATAAACTCATCTTT. It is translated as CACDILGALTDKLIF. This chain connects TRDV2 to TRDJ1; 8 nucleotides align to TRDD3. Losses at the gene ends were 2 bases for V and 1 base for J; bases not matched to a gene: 5. Germline V gene sequence: CDR1 GEAIGNYY, CDR2 EKD. The CDR3 covers 15 residues.

As regards this clone: The protein held in TCRdb is that of a much larger clone and does not match this DNA's translation at residues 3 and 23, likely because of a read error; the protein shown is translated from the DNA. The rearrangement links TRDV2 to TRDJ3; TRDD3 matches 7 bases. The CDR3 spans 25 residues. The germline V gene encodes CDR1 GEAIGNYY and CDR2 EKD. The CDR3 DNA reads as TGTGCCCGTGACACCGTGAGTGGATGGGGGACCCCGCTTCGTTTATCGTCCTGGGACACCCGGCAGGTGTTTTTC. Its protein is CARDTVSGWGTPLRLSSWDTRQVFF.

As to this clone: A far larger clone is a single base away, which makes a read error likely. Other DNA variants within this sample encode the same CDR3. The chain links TRDV2 to TRDJ1; no reliable D call. Germline V lookup: CDR1 GEAIGNYY, CDR2 EKD. CDR3 length equals 15 residues. Trimming shortened V by 1 base and J by 4 bases, and 15 bases separated the two germline ends. Here the CDR3 reads CACDTLYSAGDKLIF. The CDR3 DNA reads as TGTGCCTGTGACACGCTGTACTCAGCCGGCGATAAACTCATCTTT.

In this sample, this clone is medium-sized (0.01 to 0.1%). Distinct nucleotide sequences in the sample also encode this CDR3. The V call is TRDV1, the J call TRDJ1; tentative D call: TRDD3 (6 bases). Germline CDR1 is TSWWSYY and CDR2 is QGS. V was shortened by 0 bases and J by 0 bases, with 20 bases between the two germline ends. The CDR3 spans 19 residues. CDR3 region: CALGELVFLWGSYTDKLIF. CDR3 coding DNA: TGTGCTCTTGGGGAACTAGTCTTTCTCTGGGGTTCGTACACCGATAAACTCATCTTT.

In its sample, this clone was seen a few times. A much more abundant neighbour one base away suggests this may be a read error. The same CDR3 arises from other DNA sequences in this sample as well. J is TRDJ1 and V is TRDV3, with TRDD3 as a possible D gene (5 bases). V was clipped by 3 bases and J by 10 bases, with 33 bases between them. This CDR3 contains 17 residues. Germline lookup yields CDR1 TVYSNPD and CDR2 GDNSRS (reference sequence). In DNA, the CDR3 is TGTGCCTTCCCAGGCCTGGGTGGACGCGAGGACGAAGACGGACTCATCTTT. This encodes CAFPGLGGREDEDGLIF.

This clone rates as medium-sized. The rearrangement links TRDV2 to TRDJ1; TRDD3 aligns across 12 bases. This CDR3 has 17 residues. V lost 1 base to trimming and J lost 0 bases; unmatched junction nucleotides: 5. CDR1 and CDR2 from the germline V gene are GEAIGNYY and EKD. The CDR3 loop reads CACDTLGDTRYTDKLIF. The CDR3 bases are TGTGCCTGTGACACTCTGGGGGATACGCGTTACACCGATAAACTCATCTTT.

Details on this clone: This likely stems from a read error, as it lies one base from a far larger clone. Other DNA sequences in this sample translate to the same CDR3. The chain's CDR3 is CALGELELRVYTDKLIF. Here the CDR3 DNA reads TGTGCTCTTGGGGAGCTAGAGCTGAGGGTGTACACCGATAAACTCATCTTT. The rearrangement links TRDV1 to TRDJ1; D call uncertain. This CDR3 contains 17 residues. Germline V lookup: CDR1 TSWWSYY, CDR2 QGS. V was trimmed by 3 bases and J by 0 bases, leaving 17 bases between them.

To note about this clone: Just one base apart from a much larger clone, this may be a read error. Other DNA sequences in the same sample also yield this CDR3. This chain uses TRDV2 with TRDJ3; D ambiguous. Germline V gene lookup returns CDR1 GEAIGNYY and CDR2 EKD. Trimming took 3 bases from V and 7 from J, leaving 12 bases between them. This CDR3 is 15 amino acids long. The CDR3 region has the DNA TGTGCCTGTGACGAGGTTCTACGAGACACCCGACAGATGTTTTTC. Translation gives CACDEVLRDTRQMFF.

This clone is deemed medium-sized. A far larger clone is one nucleotide away, so this likely arose from a read error. This sequence joins TRDV2 and TRDJ3; 7 nucleotides match TRDD3. Trimming took 0 bases from V and 1 from J; bases not matched to a gene: 26. In germline, CDR1 is GEAIGNYY, CDR2 EKD. This CDR3 is 25 amino acids long. CDR3 in DNA: TGTGCCTGTGACACCGCGAGTGGATGGGGGACCCCGCTTCGTTTATCGTCCTGGGACACCCGACAGATGTTTTTC. Translation gives CACDTASGWGTPLRLSSWDTRQMFF.

This clone is medium-sized by share. A read error is the likely source, as a far larger clone sits one nucleotide away. The chain links TRDV1 to TRDJ1; the D is unclear. CDR1 and CDR2 from the germline V gene are TSWWSYY and QGS. The CDR3 length is 22 residues. The V gene lost 3 bases and the J gene lost 0 bases, with 32 bases spanning the gap. The DNA for the CDR3 is TGTGCTCTTGGGGACTTACGGCTGGCTTGGTTTGACACTCCCGACTACACCGATAAACTCATCTTT. Encoded protein: CALGDLRLAWFDTPDYTDKLIF.

A note on this clone: A far larger clone is off by one base, so a read error is likely. This CDR3 is also generated by other DNA sequences in the sample. J is TRDJ3 and V is TRDV2; a possible D gene is TRDD3 (5 bases). Germline V gives CDR1 GEAIGNYY, CDR2 EKD. The CDR3 length is 17 residues. The CDR3 region has the DNA TGTGCCTGTGTGTCGTTATCAAGCTCCTGGGACACTCGACAGATGTTTTTC. It translates to CACVSLSSSWDTRQMFF.

As to this clone: The protein in TCRdb stems from a much larger clone and differs at residue 16 from this DNA's translation, likely a read error; here the protein is translated from the DNA. The CDR3 nucleotides are TGTGCCTGTGGACCAAGCGTACTGGAGGTTGGGTACGATAAACTCACCTTT. This codes for CACGPSVLEVGYDKLTF. The chain joins TRDV2 to TRDJ1, with a possible D match to TRDD3 (5 bases). The CDR3 contains 17 residues. In germline, CDR1 is GEAIGNYY, CDR2 EKD.

This clone was observed a handful of times. This CDR3 is also generated by other DNA sequences in the sample. V usage is TRDV1 and J usage is TRDJ1; 13 bases fit TRDD3. The V gene's germline CDR1 is TSWWSYY and CDR2 QGS. V gave up 4 bases and J gave up 0 bases; unmatched junction bases: 23. The CDR3 runs 23 residues. CDR3 nucleotide sequence: TGTGCTCTTGGGGGAACAACTACCTACCAGTACTGGGGGATACGCTTCTACACCGATAAACTCATCTTT. Protein: CALGGTTTYQYWGIRFYTDKLIF.

By share of the sample, this clone is large. Other DNA variants within this sample encode the same CDR3. The rearrangement uses TRDV2 and TRDJ1; D ambiguous. The CDR3 loop spans 14 amino acids. The germline V gene has CDR1 GEAIGNYY and CDR2 EKD. Trimming took 0 bases from V and 1 from J, leaving 8 bases between them. CDR3 bases: TGTGCCTGTGACACCGTAGGCGGCACCGATAAACTCATCTTT. Amino acid sequence: CACDTVGGTDKLIF.

This clone has only a few counts. TCRdb has a much larger clone's protein, which differs at residue 15 from the translation of this DNA, likely because of a read error; what is shown is the protein translated from the DNA. The J gene is TRDJ1, the V gene TRDV2; TRDD3 aligns across 10 bases. Germline values: CDR1 GEAIGNYY, CDR2 EKD. CDR3 length: 16 amino acids. CDR3 bases: TGTGCCTGTGACGACCTACTGGGGGATGCCACCGATAAACTCACCTTT. It is translated as CACDDLLGDATDKLTF.